This section outlines one TCR beta chain sequence together with its context. Authors' analysis steps: Estimates of nucleated cell counts were drawn from the amplification of reference gene primers. The method was immunoSEQ multiplex PCR; TCRdb's version includes in-frame clones alone and lacks a portion of them. V, J and clone size are taken as reported in that table, and D and trimming were inferred from the DNA itself. The sample carries 70,000 or so clones, 85% recorded once. This sample stems from a study of blood T cell repertoires in COVID-19. Study at large: Sample material is recorded as cDNA or gDNA derived from T cells, B-cell-depleted T cells, or PBMCs.

This TCR was sampled from a man older than 75 with acute or convalescent COVID-19. Source material: peripheral blood.

For the CDR3, the DNA is TGTGCCAGCAAGGGACAGGTGCTCGTCATGAACACTGAAGCTTTCTTT. This translates into CASKGQVLVMNTEAFF. This chain connects TRBV5-5 to TRBJ1-1; 8 bases agree with TRBD1. Trimming removed 6 bases from V and 0 bases from J; junction bases left unmatched: 10. The CDR3 runs to 16 residues. Germline CDR1 and CDR2: SGHKS and YYEKEE (reference sequence).